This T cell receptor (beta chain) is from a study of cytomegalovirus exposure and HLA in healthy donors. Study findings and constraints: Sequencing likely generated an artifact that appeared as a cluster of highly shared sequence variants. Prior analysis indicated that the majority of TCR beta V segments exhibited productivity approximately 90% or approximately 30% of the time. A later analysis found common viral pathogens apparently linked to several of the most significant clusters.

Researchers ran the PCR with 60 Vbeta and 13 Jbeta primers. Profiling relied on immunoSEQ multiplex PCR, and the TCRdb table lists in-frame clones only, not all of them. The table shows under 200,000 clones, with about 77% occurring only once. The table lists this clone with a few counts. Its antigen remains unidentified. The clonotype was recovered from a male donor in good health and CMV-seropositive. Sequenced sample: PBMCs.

Here the CDR3 DNA reads TGTGCCAGCAGTTTATCCGGGACAGGTCACTACGAGCAGTACTTC. The encoded protein is CASSLSGTGHYEQYF. The genes are TRBV27 and TRBJ2-5; 8 bases line up with TRBD1. The DNA end favors TRBJ2-7, so the J call may be wrong. CDR1 and CDR2 from the germline V gene are MNHEY and SMNVEV (reference sequence). CDR3 length equals 15 residues.